This T cell receptor beta chain was observed in a study of radiation and T cells in renal cell carcinoma. Study information: Nephrectomy followed 15 Gy stereotactic body radiation by 4 weeks.

Findings of the study overall: From baseline, blood top tumor clonotypes peaked at 2 weeks post-radiation. Pretreatment tumor biopsies were lacking, so baseline clonotypes are unknown.

Time point meaning: blood 2 weeks post-SBRT. Specified treatment: 15 Gy SBRT to primary tumor, nephrectomy 4 weeks later. The tumor was a clear cell renal cell carcinoma. A note on this clone: Its matching antigen is unknown.

Method: immunoSEQ multiplex PCR; TCRdb's copy keeps in-frame clones and lacks some. In the table there are about 150,000 clones, roughly 86% of which are singletons. Germline V lookup: CDR1 LGHNT, CDR2 FRNRAP. V dropped 1 base and J dropped 8 bases, with 11 bases sitting between them. This CDR3 has 13 amino acids. This TCR came from a woman in her forties or fifties with renal cell carcinoma. V and J are TRBV12-5 and TRBJ1-2; unclear D gene. Sequences were derived from blood, sampled from a patient whose treatment included radiotherapy and nephrectomy. The CDR3 DNA reads as TGTGCTAGTGGTTTGGCGGTGTTGGAAGGCTACACCTTC. Translated: CASGLAVLEGYTF. Full variable domain (missing parts from reference TRBV12-5 and TRBJ1-2): DARVTQTPRHKVTEMGQEVTMRCQPILGHNTVFWYRQTMMQGLELLAYFRNRAPLDDSGMPKDRFSAEMPDATLATLKIQPSEPRDSAVYFCASGLAVLEGYTFGSGTRLTVV.